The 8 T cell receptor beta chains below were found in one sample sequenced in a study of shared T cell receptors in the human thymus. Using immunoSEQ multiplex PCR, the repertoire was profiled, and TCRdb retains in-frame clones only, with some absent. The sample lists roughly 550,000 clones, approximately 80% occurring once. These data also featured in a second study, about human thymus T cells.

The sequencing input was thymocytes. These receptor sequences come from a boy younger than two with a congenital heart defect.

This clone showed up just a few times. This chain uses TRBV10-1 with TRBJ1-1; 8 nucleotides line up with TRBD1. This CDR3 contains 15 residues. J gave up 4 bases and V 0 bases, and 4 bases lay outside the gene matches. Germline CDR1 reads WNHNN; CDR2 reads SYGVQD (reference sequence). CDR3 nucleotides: TGCGCCAGCAGTGAGTCAACAGGGGGAAGCACTGAAGCTTTCTTT. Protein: CASSESTGGSTEAFF.

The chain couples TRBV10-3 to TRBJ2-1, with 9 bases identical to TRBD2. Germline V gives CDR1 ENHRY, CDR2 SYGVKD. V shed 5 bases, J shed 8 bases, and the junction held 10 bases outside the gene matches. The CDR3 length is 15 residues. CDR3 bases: TGTGCCATCAGTCCCCCCCTAGCGGGACCGGATGAGCAGTTCTTC. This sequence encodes CAISPPLAGPDEQFF.

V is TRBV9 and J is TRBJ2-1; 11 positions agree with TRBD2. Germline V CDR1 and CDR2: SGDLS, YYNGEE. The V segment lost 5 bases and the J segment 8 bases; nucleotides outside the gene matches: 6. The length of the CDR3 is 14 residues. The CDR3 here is CASSLLAGGHEQFF. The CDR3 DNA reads TGTGCCAGCAGTTTATTAGCGGGAGGGCATGAGCAGTTCTTC. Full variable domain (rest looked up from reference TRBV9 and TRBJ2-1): DSGVTQTPKHLITATGQRVTLRCSPRSGDLSVYWYQQSLDQGLQFLIQYYNGEERAKGNILERFSAQQFPDLHSELNLSSLELGDSALYFCASSLLAGGHEQFFGPGTRLTVL.

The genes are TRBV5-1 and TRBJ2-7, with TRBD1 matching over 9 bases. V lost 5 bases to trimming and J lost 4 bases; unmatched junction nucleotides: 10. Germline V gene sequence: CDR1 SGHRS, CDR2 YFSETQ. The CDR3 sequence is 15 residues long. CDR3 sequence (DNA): TGCGCCAGCAGTACAGGGGGCAGTACGGCTTACGAGCAGTACTTC. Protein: CASSTGGSTAYEQYF.

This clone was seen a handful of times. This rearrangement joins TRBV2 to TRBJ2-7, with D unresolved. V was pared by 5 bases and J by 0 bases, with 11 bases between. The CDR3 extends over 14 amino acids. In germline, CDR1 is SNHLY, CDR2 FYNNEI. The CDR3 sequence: CASSSDCSSYEQYF. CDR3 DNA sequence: TGTGCCAGCAGTTCTGATTGTAGCTCCTACGAGCAGTACTTC. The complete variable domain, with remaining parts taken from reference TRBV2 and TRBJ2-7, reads EPEVTQTPSHQVTQMGQEVILRCVPISNHLYFYWYRQILGQKVEFLVSFYNNEISEKSEIFDDQFSVERPDGSNFTLKIRSTKLEDSAMYFCASSSDCSSYEQYFGPGTRLTVT.

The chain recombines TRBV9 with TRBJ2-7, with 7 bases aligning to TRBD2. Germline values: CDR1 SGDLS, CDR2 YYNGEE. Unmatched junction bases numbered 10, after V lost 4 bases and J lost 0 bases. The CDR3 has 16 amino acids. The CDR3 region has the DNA TGTGCCAGCAGCCCCACTGCGGGAGACCTCTCCTACGAGCAGTACTTC. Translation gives CASSPTAGDLSYEQYF.

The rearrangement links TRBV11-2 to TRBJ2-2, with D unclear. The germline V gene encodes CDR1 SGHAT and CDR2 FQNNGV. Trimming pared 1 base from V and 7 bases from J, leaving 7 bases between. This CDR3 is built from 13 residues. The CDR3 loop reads CASSLVSGGELFF. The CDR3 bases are TGTGCCAGCAGCTTAGTCTCGGGCGGGGAGCTGTTTTTT.

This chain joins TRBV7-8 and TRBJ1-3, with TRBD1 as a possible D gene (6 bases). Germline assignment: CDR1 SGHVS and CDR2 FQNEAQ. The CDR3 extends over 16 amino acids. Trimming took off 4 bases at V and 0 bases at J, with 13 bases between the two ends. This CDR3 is CASSSGKDSSGNTIYF. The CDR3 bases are TGTGCCAGCAGCTCGGGAAAGGACAGCTCTGGAAACACCATATATTTT.